This T cell receptor (beta chain) is from a study of T-cell memory formation after mild COVID-19. General study results and limits: Memory cells collected pre-infection included some clones that later responded, suggesting cross-reactive memory joined.

TCRdb re-analysed the 5' RACE reads in MiXCR, keeping a single row per CDR3 protein. The sample lists approximately 290,000 distinct CDR3 sequences, 8% to 10% occurring once. At least ten counts were recorded for this clonotype. Its antigen is undetermined. The CDR3 is made up of 13 amino acids. The germline CDR1 and CDR2 sequences are SGHAT and FQNNGV. V was trimmed by 5 bases and J by 5 bases, leaving 9 bases between them. The chain joins TRBV11-2 to TRBJ2-2, with a possible D match to TRBD2 (5 bases). The sample consisted of PBMCs or a T cell subset sorted from them (not recorded which). The receptor's source is a man younger than 35 who had mild COVID-19 (a few samples of this study predate the infection). Cell type and time point are not known. The DNA of the CDR3 is TGTGCCAGCAGCCGGGAACAGACCGGGGAGCTGTTTTTT. The encoded protein is CASSREQTGELFF.